This TCR beta chain comes out of a study of pediatric ulcerative colitis (dated by TCRdb to between 2017 and 2020). Regarding the complete study: Pancolitis was present in six to eight ulcerative colitis patients and left-sided colitis in two, and histology consistent with ulcerative colitis was found in all of these patients. Roughly ten newly diagnosed, treatment-naive pediatric ulcerative colitis patients and a few non-IBD control children each provided paired blood and rectal samples. By Pediatric Ulcerative Colitis Activity Index, a couple of patients had mild disease, several had moderate disease and three had acute severe colitis. Broader findings and caveats from the paper: A couple of patients' blood samples yielded substantially fewer templates for technical reasons and were excluded from blood-rectal overlap analysis. Clonal overlap between a subject's own blood and rectum was significantly greater in ulcerative colitis patients than in controls, which suggests more T cell trafficking to inflamed tissue. Two rectal CDR3 clonotypes turned up in every ulcerative colitis patient but in none of the controls. Because the repertoires came from total lymphocyte DNA, rare subsets such as regulatory T cells may have patterns that are not reflected. The healthy control group was small, consisting of only a handful of individuals. Rectal repertoire features separated controls, mild-moderate and acute severe colitis patients; acute severe colitis showed reduced rectal diversity due to clonal expansions.

According to the germline V gene, CDR1 reads MDHEN and CDR2 reads SYDVKM. V drops 5 bases and J drops 5 bases, leaving 15 bases in between. Counted from cysteine to phenylalanine, this CDR3 has 14 amino acids. Only the CDR3 portion is preserved as DNA: 42 bases, with reading frame beginning at the first base. Ulcerative colitis patients had received no immunosuppressive medication before the diagnostic colonoscopy. A blood sample was drawn at the time of the colonoscopy. The Wizard kit (Promega) was used to extract genomic DNA from the blood and intestinal samples. On this clone itself: Its antigen is currently not known. No much larger clonotype is one base removed from it; base qualities were not supplied.

Rearranged CDR3 beta regions were amplified from genomic DNA with multiplex V and J primers using the immunoSEQ TRB Survey service. To keep depth equal across samples, survey-level sequencing depth of up to 500,000 reads per sample was applied. Libraries were purified, pooled and sequenced on Illumina technology. In the authors' own workflow: immunoSEQ online tools were used for productive clonality, sample overlap, pairwise scatters, CDR3 beta length, V/D/J gene usage and productiveness. Calculated diversity was the number of unique rearrangements divided by total templates times 100; Shannon and Simpson indices were also computed. Principal component analysis was performed on Z-score normalized data with the R prcomp function and the ggbiplot package. Morisita's index was used to measure clonal overlap between blood and rectum within each subject. Imported from immuneACCESS, the table was reduced by TCRdb to in-frame sequences with V and J called. These copies leave out some clones; in studies compared against another copy, an unresolved V gene accounts for under half, and the cause of the remainder is not known. That table gives V, J and clone size, and the DNA gave D and trimming. The table for this sample lists about 32,000 clones; 82% of them were counted only once. 3.5% to 4.5% of the sample is in the top ten clones.

The TCR sequence derives from a boy aged 5-17 years with severe ulcerative colitis. The rearranged chain carries TRBV28 and TRBJ1-1; the D segment cannot be called with confidence. The sequencing sample was made of blood. The DNA sequence is TGTGCCAGCAGTCCCCAGAACCGCGGGACTGAAGCTTTCTTT. The encoded protein is CASSPQNRGTEAFF.